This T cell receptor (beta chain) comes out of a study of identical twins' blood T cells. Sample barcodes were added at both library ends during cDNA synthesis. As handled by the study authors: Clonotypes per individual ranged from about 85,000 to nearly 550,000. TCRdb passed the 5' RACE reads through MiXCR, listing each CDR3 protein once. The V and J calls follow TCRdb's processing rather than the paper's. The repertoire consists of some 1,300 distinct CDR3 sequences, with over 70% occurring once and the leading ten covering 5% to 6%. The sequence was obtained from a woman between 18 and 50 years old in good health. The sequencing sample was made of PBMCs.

The CDR3 region is CASSRTGGSEAFF. The DNA of the CDR3 is TGTGCCAGCAGCAGGACAGGGGGCTCTGAAGCTTTCTTT. The V and J genes are TRBV13 and TRBJ1-1, with 11 nucleotides matching TRBD1. CDR1 and CDR2 from the germline V gene are PRHDT and FYEKMQ (reference sequence). The CDR3 extends over 13 amino acids. Losses at the gene ends were 5 bases for V and 6 bases for J; bases not matched to a gene: 2.